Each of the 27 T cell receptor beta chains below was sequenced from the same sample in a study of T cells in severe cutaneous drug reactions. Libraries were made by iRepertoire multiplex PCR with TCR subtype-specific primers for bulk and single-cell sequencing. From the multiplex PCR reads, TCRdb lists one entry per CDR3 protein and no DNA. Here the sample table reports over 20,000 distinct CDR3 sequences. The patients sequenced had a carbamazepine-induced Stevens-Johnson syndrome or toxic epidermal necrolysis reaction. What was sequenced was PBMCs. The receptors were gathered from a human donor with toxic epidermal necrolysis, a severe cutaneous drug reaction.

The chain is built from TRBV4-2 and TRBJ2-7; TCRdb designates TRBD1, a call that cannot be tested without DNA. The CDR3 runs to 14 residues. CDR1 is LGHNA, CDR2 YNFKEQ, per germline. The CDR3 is CASSPTQGGFEQYF.

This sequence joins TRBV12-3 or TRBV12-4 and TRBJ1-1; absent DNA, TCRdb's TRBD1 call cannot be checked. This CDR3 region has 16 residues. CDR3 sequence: CASSYYRGGMNTEAFF.

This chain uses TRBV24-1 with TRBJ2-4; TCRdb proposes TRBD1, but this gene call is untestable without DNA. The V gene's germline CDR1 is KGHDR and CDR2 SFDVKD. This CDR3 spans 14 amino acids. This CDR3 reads CATSDSGQGNIQYF.

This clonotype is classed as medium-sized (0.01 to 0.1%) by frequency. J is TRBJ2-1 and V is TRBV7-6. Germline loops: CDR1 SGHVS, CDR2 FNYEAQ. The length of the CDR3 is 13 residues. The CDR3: CASSLDPYNEQFF.

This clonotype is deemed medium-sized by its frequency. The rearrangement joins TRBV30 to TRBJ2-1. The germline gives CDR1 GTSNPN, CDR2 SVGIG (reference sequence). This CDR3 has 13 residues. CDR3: CAWSVTDYNEQFF.

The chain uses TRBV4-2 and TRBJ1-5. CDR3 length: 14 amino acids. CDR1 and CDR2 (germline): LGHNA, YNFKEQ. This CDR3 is CASGQDRVDQPQHF.

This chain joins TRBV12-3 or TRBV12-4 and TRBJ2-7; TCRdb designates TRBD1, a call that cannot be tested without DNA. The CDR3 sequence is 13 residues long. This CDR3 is CASSLWGRYEQYF.

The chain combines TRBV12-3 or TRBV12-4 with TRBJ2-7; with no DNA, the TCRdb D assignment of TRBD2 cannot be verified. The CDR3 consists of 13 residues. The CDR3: CASSRGLADEQYF.

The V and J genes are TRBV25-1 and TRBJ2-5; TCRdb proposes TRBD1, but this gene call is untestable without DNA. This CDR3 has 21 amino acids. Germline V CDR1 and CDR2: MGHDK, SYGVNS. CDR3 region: CASSVHRDRDRARAPQETQYF.

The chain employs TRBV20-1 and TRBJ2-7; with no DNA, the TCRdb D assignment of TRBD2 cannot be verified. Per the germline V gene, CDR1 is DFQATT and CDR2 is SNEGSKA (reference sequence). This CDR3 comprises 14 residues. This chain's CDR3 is CSARGARRDYEQYF.

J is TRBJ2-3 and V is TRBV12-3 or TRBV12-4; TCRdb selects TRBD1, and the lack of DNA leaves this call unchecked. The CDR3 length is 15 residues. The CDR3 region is CASSLGGTGTDTQYF.

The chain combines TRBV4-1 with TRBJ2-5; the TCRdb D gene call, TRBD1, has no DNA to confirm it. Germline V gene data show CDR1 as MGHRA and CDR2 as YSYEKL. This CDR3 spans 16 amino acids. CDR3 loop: CASSQGRVRGKETQYF.

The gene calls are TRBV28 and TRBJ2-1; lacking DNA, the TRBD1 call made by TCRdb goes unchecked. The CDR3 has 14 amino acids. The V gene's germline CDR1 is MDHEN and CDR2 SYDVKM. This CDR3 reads CASSPNREVYEQFF.

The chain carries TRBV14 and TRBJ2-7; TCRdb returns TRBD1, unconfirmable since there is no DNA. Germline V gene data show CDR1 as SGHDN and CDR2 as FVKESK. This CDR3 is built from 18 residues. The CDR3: CASSEDIPGQGNTYEQYF.

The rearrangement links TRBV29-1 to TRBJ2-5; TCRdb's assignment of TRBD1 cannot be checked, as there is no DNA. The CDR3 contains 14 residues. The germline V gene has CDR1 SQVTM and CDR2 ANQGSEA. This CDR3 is CSVEGVAAQETQYF. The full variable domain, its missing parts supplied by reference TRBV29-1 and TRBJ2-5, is SAVISQKPSRDICQRGTSLTIQCQVDSQVTMMFWYRQQPGQSLTLIATANQGSEATYESGFVIDKFPISRPNLTFSTLTVSNMSPEDSSIYLCSVEGVAAQETQYFGPGTRLLVL.

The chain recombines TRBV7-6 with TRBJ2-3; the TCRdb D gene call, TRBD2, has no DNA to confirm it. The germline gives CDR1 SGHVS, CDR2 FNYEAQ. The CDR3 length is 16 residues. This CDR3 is CASSLEAGGRGDTQYF.

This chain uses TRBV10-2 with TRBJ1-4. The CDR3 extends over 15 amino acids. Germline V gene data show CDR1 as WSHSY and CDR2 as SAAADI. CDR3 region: CASSLAGTWSEKLFF.

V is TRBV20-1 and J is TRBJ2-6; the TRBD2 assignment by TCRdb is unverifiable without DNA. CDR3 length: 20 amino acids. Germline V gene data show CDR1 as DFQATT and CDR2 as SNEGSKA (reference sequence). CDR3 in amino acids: CSARIMGGLAGGNGANVLTF.

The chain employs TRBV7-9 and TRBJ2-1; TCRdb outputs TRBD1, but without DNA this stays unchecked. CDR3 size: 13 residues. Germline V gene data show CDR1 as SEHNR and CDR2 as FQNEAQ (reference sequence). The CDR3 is CASSFPRGNEQFF.

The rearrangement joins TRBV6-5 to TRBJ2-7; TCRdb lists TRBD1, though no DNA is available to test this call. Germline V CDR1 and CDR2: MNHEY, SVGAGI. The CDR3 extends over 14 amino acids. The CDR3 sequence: CASSYYGGSYEQYF.

This CDR3 is CSVHNVSGANVLTF. This chain uses TRBV29-1 with TRBJ2-6. The CDR3 is 14 residues long. CDR1 and CDR2 (germline): SQVTM, ANQGSEA.

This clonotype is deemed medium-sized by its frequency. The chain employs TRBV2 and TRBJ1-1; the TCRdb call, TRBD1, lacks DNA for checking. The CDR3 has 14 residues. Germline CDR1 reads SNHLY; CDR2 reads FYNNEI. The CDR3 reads CASINRDMLTEAFF.

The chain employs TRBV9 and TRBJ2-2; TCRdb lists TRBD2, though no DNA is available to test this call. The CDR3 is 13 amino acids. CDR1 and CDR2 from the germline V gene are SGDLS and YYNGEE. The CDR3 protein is CASSVGGALELFF.

The CDR3 here is CSVGRQGMGETQYF. The rearrangement uses TRBV29-1 and TRBJ2-5; without DNA, the TCRdb call of TRBD1 cannot be checked. The germline gives CDR1 SQVTM, CDR2 ANQGSEA. CDR3 length: 14 amino acids. Looking up the rest from reference TRBV29-1 and TRBJ2-5 gives the full variable domain: SAVISQKPSRDICQRGTSLTIQCQVDSQVTMMFWYRQQPGQSLTLIATANQGSEATYESGFVIDKFPISRPNLTFSTLTVSNMSPEDSSIYLCSVGRQGMGETQYFGPGTRLLVL.

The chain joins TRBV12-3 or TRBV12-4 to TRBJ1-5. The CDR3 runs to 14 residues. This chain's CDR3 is CASSLGGLKQPQHF.

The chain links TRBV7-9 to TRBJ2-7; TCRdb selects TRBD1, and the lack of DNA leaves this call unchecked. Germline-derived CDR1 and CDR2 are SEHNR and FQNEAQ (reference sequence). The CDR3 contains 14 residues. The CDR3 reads CASSPGTELHEQYF.

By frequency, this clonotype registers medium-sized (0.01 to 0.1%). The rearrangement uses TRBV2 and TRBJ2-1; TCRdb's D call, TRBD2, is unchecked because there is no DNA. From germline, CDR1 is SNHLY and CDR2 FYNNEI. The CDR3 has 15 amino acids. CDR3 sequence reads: CASKDGSSGRRGKFF. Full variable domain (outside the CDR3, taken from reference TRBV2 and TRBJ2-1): EPEVTQTPSHQVTQMGQEVILRCVPISNHLYFYWYRQILGQKVEFLVSFYNNEISEKSEIFDDQFSVERPDGSNFTLKIRSTKLEDSAMYFCASKDGSSGRRGKFFGPGTRLTVL.